A single sample gave rise to the 32 T cell receptor beta chains below, sequenced in a study of graft-versus-host responses after intestinal transplantation. These receptors' antigens are unknown. The protocol was immunoSEQ multiplex PCR, while the TCRdb copy is restricted to in-frame clones and leaves out a portion. The table has some 110,000 clones, about nine tenths seen once; the top ten hold approximately 0.18%. This sample comprised unstimulated CD4+ T cells sorted from spleen or lymph node cells, obtained before intestinal transplant. The receptors derive from a human donor who received an intestinal transplant.

The rearrangement links TRBV7-9 to TRBJ1-2, with D perhaps matching TRBD1 (5 bases). Germline lookup yields CDR1 SEHNR and CDR2 FQNEAQ (reference sequence). The V end lost 4 bases, the J end lost 9 bases, and 12 bases lay between the germline ends. This CDR3 region has 12 residues. CDR3: CASSSVQGSYTF. CDR3 in DNA: TGTGCCAGCAGCTCCGTGCAGGGTAGCTACACCTTC.

The gene calls are TRBV5-1 and TRBJ2-7; 9 nucleotides align to TRBD2. Germline loops: CDR1 SGHRS, CDR2 YFSETQ. Trimming at V came to 1 base and at J to 4 bases, leaving 6 bases not matched to a gene. The length of the CDR3 is 15 residues. The CDR3 DNA reads as TGCGCCAGCAGCTTGAGATTAGCGGGGGATTACGAGCAGTACTTC. Its protein product is CASSLRLAGDYEQYF.

This chain's CDR3 is CASRLGAINTDTQYF. The CDR3 DNA is TGTGCCAGCAGGTTGGGGGCCATAAACACAGATACGCAGTATTTT. The chain is built from TRBV6-1 and TRBJ2-3; possibly TRBD1 for D (6 bases). V was clipped by 6 bases and J by 2 bases, with 15 bases between them. The CDR3 has 15 amino acids. Germline values: CDR1 MNHNS, CDR2 SASEGT.

This sequence joins TRBV2 and TRBJ2-1, with 9 bases fitting TRBD2. Germline lookup yields CDR1 SNHLY and CDR2 FYNNEI. J gave up 2 bases and V 4 bases, and 0 bases lay outside the gene matches. This CDR3 is built from 14 residues. CDR3 nucleotide sequence: TGTGCCAGCAGTGGGACTAGCGCCTACAATGAGCAGTTCTTC. Amino acid sequence: CASSGTSAYNEQFF.

The chain employs TRBV5-1 and TRBJ2-2; D perhaps matches TRBD2 (6 bases). In germline, CDR1 is SGHRS, CDR2 YFSETQ. Between the trimmed V and J ends, which lost 7 bases and 1 base, there was a span of 11 bases. The CDR3 extends over 14 amino acids. The CDR3 region has the DNA TGCGCCAGCTCCCTGGGGGGGAACACCGGGGAGCTGTTTTTT. It translates to CASSLGGNTGELFF.

This chain joins TRBV30 and TRBJ1-5; 12 nucleotides align to TRBD1. Germline V lookup: CDR1 GTSNPN, CDR2 SVGIG (reference sequence). The CDR3 covers 18 residues. J gave up 0 bases and V 0 bases, and 6 bases lay outside the gene matches. The CDR3 sequence is CAWSVGTGGRYSNQPQHF. The CDR3 nucleotides are TGTGCCTGGAGTGTAGGGACAGGGGGCCGATATAGCAATCAGCCCCAGCATTTT.

The V and J genes are TRBV18 and TRBJ1-2; D unclear. The germline gives CDR1 KGHSH, CDR2 LQKENI. V lost 3 bases and J lost 4, with 9 bases in between. The CDR3 sequence is 13 residues long. CDR3 nucleotides: TGTGCCAGCTCACCGCTAGTGGGCTATGGCTACACCTTC. It codes for CASSPLVGYGYTF.

The J gene is TRBJ1-2, the V gene TRBV7-8, with unresolved D. Germline values: CDR1 SGHVS, CDR2 FQNEAQ. The V end was cut by 3 bases, the J end by 2 bases, with 7 bases between. This CDR3 contains 13 residues. For the CDR3, the DNA is TGTGCCAGCAGCTTTCCGGGGAACTATGGCTACACCTTC. This codes for CASSFPGNYGYTF.

This clone has a single count. The chain uses TRBV4-1 and TRBJ2-7, with 10 nucleotides matching TRBD2. Germline V lookup: CDR1 MGHRA, CDR2 YSYEKL. V lost 1 base and J lost 1; bases outside the gene matches: 7. This CDR3 is 17 amino acids long. Here the CDR3 reads CASSQVSSGRSSYEQYF. DNA of the CDR3: TGCGCCAGCAGCCAAGTCAGTAGCGGGAGGTCTTCCTACGAGCAGTACTTC.

The chain couples TRBV5-1 to TRBJ2-5, with 15 bases that match TRBD2. This CDR3 has 15 amino acids. Germline V CDR1 and CDR2: SGHRS, YFSETQ. Trimming at V came to 4 bases and at J to 6 bases, leaving 4 bases not matched to a gene. The CDR3 region is CASSAGLAGGQTQYF. The CDR3 DNA follows: TGCGCCAGCAGCGCGGGACTAGCGGGGGGTCAGACCCAGTACTTC. The full variable domain, completed using reference TRBV5-1 and TRBJ2-5, is KAGVTQTPRYLIKTRGQQVTLSCSPISGHRSVSWYQQTPGQGLQFLFEYFSETQRNKGNFPGRFSGRQFSNSRSEMNVSTLELGDSALYLCASSAGLAGGQTQYFGPGTRLLVL.

V usage is TRBV25-1 and J usage is TRBJ1-1; TRBD1 aligns across 7 bases. Germline V lookup: CDR1 MGHDK, CDR2 SYGVNS. V lost 3 bases, J lost 1 base, and 2 bases stayed unmatched. CDR3 size: 14 residues. The DNA of the CDR3 is TGTGCCAGCAGTGAGACAGGGAGGAACACTGAAGCTTTCTTT. The encoded protein is CASSETGRNTEAFF.

This chain joins TRBV19 and TRBJ1-2, with D possibly being TRBD1 (5 bases). The CDR3 has 15 residues. CDR1 LNHDA and CDR2 SQIVND come from the germline V gene (reference sequence). The V end was cut by 7 bases, the J end by 6 bases, with 21 bases between. CDR3 DNA: TGTGCCAGTACCGCCTCCAGGGCAGCATCAAATGGCTACACCTTC. This encodes CASTASRAASNGYTF.

V is TRBV15 and J is TRBJ2-5; D ambiguous. The CDR3 has 14 amino acids. Germline values: CDR1 LNHNV, CDR2 YYDKDF (reference sequence). Trimming left V 3 bases short and J 2 bases short, with 10 bases between. The CDR3 region has the DNA TGTGCCACCAGCAGGGGTGGAGTGCAAGAGACCCAGTACTTC. Amino acid sequence: CATSRGGVQETQYF.

This chain links TRBV28 with TRBJ2-7; possibly TRBD1 for D (5 bases). Germline CDR1 is MDHEN and CDR2 is SYDVKM. V lost 5 bases, J lost 0 bases, and 14 bases lay in between. This CDR3 is built from 15 residues. CDR3 residues: CASSPRQIHSYEQYF. Here the CDR3 DNA reads TGTGCCAGCAGTCCTCGACAGATCCACTCCTACGAGCAGTACTTC. Using reference TRBV28 and TRBJ2-7 for the parts outside the CDR3, the full variable domain is DVKVTQSSRYLVKRTGEKVFLECVQDMDHENMFWYRQDPGLGLRLIYFSYDVKMKEKGDIPEGYSVSREKKERFSLILESASTNQTSMYLCASSPRQIHSYEQYFGPGTRLTVT.

This chain links TRBV9 with TRBJ1-5, with D perhaps matching TRBD1 (5 bases). V lost 0 bases and J lost 5, with 12 bases in between. This CDR3 has 15 residues. Per germline, CDR1 SGDLS and CDR2 YYNGEE. CDR3 loop: CASSVGSGNHQPQHF. In DNA, the CDR3 is TGTGCCAGCAGCGTAGGGTCAGGGAACCATCAGCCCCAGCATTTT.

This clone was recorded once. This chain joins TRBV12-5 and TRBJ2-3; 10 bases match TRBD2. J gave up 15 bases and V 7 bases, and 13 bases lay outside the gene matches. This CDR3 spans 13 amino acids. CDR1 LGHNT and CDR2 FRNRAP come from the germline V gene. CDR3: CASAYAPLAGVYF. CDR3 nucleotide sequence: TGTGCTAGTGCCTATGCCCCCCTAGCGGGGGTTTATTTT.

This chain joins TRBV11-2 and TRBJ2-7; D is uncertain. In germline, CDR1 is SGHAT, CDR2 FQNNGV. This CDR3 spans 12 amino acids. V gave up 3 bases and J gave up 3 bases, with 6 bases separating them. The CDR3 DNA reads TGTGCCAGCAGCTTGTACAGCTACGAGCAGTACTTC. Amino acids: CASSLYSYEQYF.

V and J are TRBV6-1 and TRBJ2-3, with 9 bases fitting TRBD2. Germline V lookup: CDR1 MNHNS, CDR2 SASEGT. J gave up 5 bases and V 4 bases, and 10 bases lay outside the gene matches. There are 16 residues in the CDR3. The CDR3 DNA reads TGTGCCAGCAGTGCCATGCGGGGGGGCCCGGTAGATACGCAGTATTTT. This encodes CASSAMRGGPVDTQYF.

The gene calls are TRBV27 and TRBJ2-5, with D possibly TRBD1 on 5 matching bases. Gene TRBJ2-7 matches the end of the DNA better, so the J call may be wrong. The CDR3 runs to 15 residues. CDR1 is MNHEY and CDR2 is SMNVEV in the germline V gene (reference sequence). The CDR3 DNA follows: TGTGCCAGCAGGTTCAGGGTGACTCCACCCTACGAGCAGTACTTC. Its translation: CASRFRVTPPYEQYF.

The chain joins TRBV7-6 to TRBJ2-3, with 7 bases fitting TRBD1. Germline-derived CDR1 and CDR2 are SGHVS and FNYEAQ. The V and J ends lost 1 base and 5 bases, in that order; junction bases with no gene match: 6. The CDR3 contains 15 residues. The CDR3 spells CASSLEPTGVDTQYF. DNA of the CDR3: TGTGCCAGCAGCTTAGAACCTACAGGGGTAGATACGCAGTATTTT.

The chain couples TRBV6-1 to TRBJ1-1; D unclear. This CDR3 has 16 residues. V shed 3 bases and J shed 5 bases, with 19 bases lying between them. Germline CDR1 reads MNHNS; CDR2 reads SASEGT. The CDR3 loop reads CASSEKWFSGRTEAFF. The CDR3 nucleotides are TGTGCCAGCAGTGAGAAGTGGTTCTCGGGGAGGACTGAAGCTTTCTTT.

The gene calls are TRBV6-5 and TRBJ1-6; D is ambiguous. Per germline, CDR1 MNHEY and CDR2 SVGAGI. V shed 7 bases and J shed 3 bases, with 10 bases lying between them. The CDR3 spans 14 residues. This CDR3 is CASTRRSYNSPLHF. For the CDR3, the DNA is TGTGCCAGCACCCGAAGGAGCTATAATTCACCCCTCCACTTT.

V is TRBV5-6 and J is TRBJ1-2; 7 nucleotides agree with TRBD1. The CDR3 has 15 residues. Per the germline V gene, CDR1 is SGHDT and CDR2 is YYEEEE. Unmatched junction bases numbered 7, after V lost 2 bases and J lost 3 bases. CDR3 residues: CASSFRQGPYYGYTF. The CDR3 DNA follows: TGTGCCAGCAGCTTCAGACAGGGACCCTACTATGGCTACACCTTC. Together with reference TRBV5-6 and TRBJ1-2, the CDR3 gives the full variable domain: DAGVTQSPTHLIKTRGQQVTLRCSPKSGHDTVSWYQQALGQGPQFIFQYYEEEERQRGNFPDRFSGHQFPNYSSELNVNALLLGDSALYLCASSFRQGPYYGYTFGSGTRLTVV.

This clone was detected once. V gene TRBV7-2 combines with J gene TRBJ1-5; D may be TRBD1 (5 bases). V shed 5 bases and J shed 1 base, with 12 bases lying between them. Germline CDR1 reads SGHTA; CDR2 reads FQGNSA. The CDR3 loop spans 15 amino acids. CDR3 sequence (DNA): TGTGCCAGCAGCCTGGGGGGGTTGAGCAATCAGCCCCAGCATTTT. Its translation: CASSLGGLSNQPQHF.

J is TRBJ2-3 and V is TRBV5-5; tentative D call: TRBD2 (5 bases). This CDR3 has 12 amino acids. V was cut by 3 bases and J by 6 bases, with 8 bases left in between. Germline V gives CDR1 SGHKS, CDR2 YYEKEE (reference sequence). CDR3 DNA: TGTGCCAGCAGCTCCCCGGGGGATACGCAGTATTTT. Encoded protein: CASSSPGDTQYF.

The genes are TRBV10-3 and TRBJ2-6; TRBD1 might be the D (5 bases). V lost 0 bases and J lost 13, with 13 bases in between. This CDR3 region has 14 residues. Germline V CDR1 and CDR2: ENHRY, SYGVKD. In DNA form, the CDR3 reads TGTGCCATCAGTGAGTCGCCAGGGCCTGCGGTCCTGACTTTC. Protein: CAISESPGPAVLTF.

This clone has only one observation. The V and J genes are TRBV6-5 and TRBJ2-7, with D possibly being TRBD1 (5 bases). CDR3 size: 14 residues. V was clipped by 4 bases and J by 1 base, with 11 bases between them. Per germline, CDR1 MNHEY and CDR2 SVGAGI. CDR3 sequence (DNA): TGTGCCAGCAGTTTCTCGACAGCTTCCTACGAGCAGTACTTC. Protein product: CASSFSTASYEQYF.

The chain has TRBV7-9 and TRBJ2-3; 7 nucleotides align to TRBD2. Germline CDR1 SEHNR, CDR2 FQNEAQ (reference sequence). CDR3 length equals 17 residues. The trim removed 0 bases at V and 6 bases at J, leaving 12 bases unmatched. CDR3 DNA: TGTGCCAGCAGCTTAGCGGATGGGAGGGCCAGCCGGGATACGCAGTATTTT. Encoded protein: CASSLADGRASRDTQYF.

The chain uses TRBV19 and TRBJ2-7; possible D gene TRBD2, 6 bases. The germline gives CDR1 LNHDA, CDR2 SQIVND (reference sequence). V lost 3 bases and J 3 bases, leaving 21 bases between the germline ends. The CDR3 covers 17 residues. CDR3 sequence: CASSMAHLPGLHYEQYF. Here the CDR3 DNA reads TGTGCCAGTAGTATGGCCCATTTACCGGGACTCCACTACGAGCAGTACTTC.

This clone was seen just once. This chain connects TRBV28 to TRBJ2-5; D might be TRBD2 (7 bases). Trimming took 1 base from V and 4 from J, leaving 13 bases between them. Germline V gene data show CDR1 as MDHEN and CDR2 as SYDVKM. CDR3 size: 15 residues. The CDR3 coding sequence is TGTGCCAGCAGTTTATTTCCAGGGGAGGGAGAGACCCAGTACTTC. This sequence encodes CASSLFPGEGETQYF.

The V call is TRBV6-6, the J call TRBJ1-2; 7 bases agree with TRBD1. Germline V gene lookup returns CDR1 MNHNY and CDR2 SVGAGI (reference sequence). This CDR3 is 13 amino acids long. V lost 0 bases and J lost 8; bases outside the gene matches: 3. The CDR3 DNA reads TGTGCCAGCAGTTACTCAACAGGGGTCGGCTACACCTTC. It translates to CASSYSTGVGYTF.

V gene TRBV19 combines with J gene TRBJ1-1; D not certain. Germline CDR1 is LNHDA and CDR2 is SQIVND (reference sequence). The CDR3 extends over 13 amino acids. V was clipped by 5 bases and J by 5 bases, with 12 bases between them. CDR3 protein: CASSVSRWTEAFF. The CDR3 nucleotides are TGTGCCAGTAGTGTAAGTCGGTGGACTGAAGCTTTCTTT. Complete variable domain (other parts from reference TRBV19 and TRBJ1-1): DGGITQSPKYLFRKEGQNVTLSCEQNLNHDAMYWYRQDPGQGLRLIYYSQIVNDFQKGDIAEGYSVSREKKESFPLTVTSAQKNPTAFYLCASSVSRWTEAFFGQGTRLTVV.